The clone carrying this T cell receptor beta chain was observed at least ten times. The J segment lost 3 bases and the V segment lost 2 bases, leaving 8 bases of the junction unmatched. CDR1 and CDR2 from the germline V gene are SGHTA and FQGTGA. CDR3 length: 16 amino acids. How the authors handled the data: Researchers report that nucleated cell counts were estimated from reference gene primer amplification. Data came from immunoSEQ multiplex PCR; TCRdb stores just in-frame clones and leaves some out. The DNA gave D and trimming, while V, J and clone size come from that table. The sample contains about 480,000 clones, approximately 92% of which appear only once. This record comes from a study of blood T cell repertoires in COVID-19. Overall study: The cDNA or gDNA used as material had been derived from T cells, B-cell-depleted T cells, or PBMCs.

Seattle cases were enrolled at active infection and followed longitudinally. This TCR was sampled from a man aged 18 to 35 with COVID-19, enrolled during active disease. Sequenced material: peripheral blood. V and J are TRBV7-3 and TRBJ1-1; 8 positions agree with TRBD1. Written as DNA, the CDR3 is TGTGCCAGCAGCTTATGGCCCACCAGGGGGCACACTGAAGCTTTCTTT. Residues: CASSLWPTRGHTEAFF.